The 6 T cell receptor beta chains reported below all come from one sample, sequenced in a study of blood T cell repertoires in COVID-19. Here immunoSEQ multiplex PCR was the method, and the copy in TCRdb shows in-frame clones only, minus some. The sample carries 200,000 to 300,000 clones, around 89% recorded once. Source material: PBMCs or T cells enriched from blood (not recorded which). The source is a woman aged 25 to 39 who had recovered from COVID-19.

V usage is TRBV6-4 and J usage is TRBJ1-2, with D possibly being TRBD1 (5 bases). V was cut by 3 bases and J by 4 bases, with 24 bases left in between. Germline CDR1 MRHNA, CDR2 SNTAGT. This CDR3 spans 18 amino acids. CDR3 bases: TGTGCCAGCAGTGAGCCCCGACCACGGGGGAGGGACGTCTATGGCTACACCTTC. It translates to CASSEPRPRGRDVYGYTF.

The chain uses TRBV30 and TRBJ1-2, with 11 bases that match TRBD1. The CDR3 spans 15 residues. Looked up from germline, CDR1 is GTSNPN and CDR2 is SVGIG (reference sequence). With V trimmed by 0 bases and J by 7 bases, 7 bases remained unmatched. CDR3 region: CAWSVSRTGGLGYTF. The CDR3 nucleotides are TGTGCCTGGAGTGTCTCAAGGACAGGGGGCCTTGGCTACACCTTC.

The CDR3 bases are TGCGCCAGCAGAACCGGACAGGGCGCATACAATGAGCAGTTCTTC. Its protein product is CASRTGQGAYNEQFF. The rearrangement links TRBV10-2 to TRBJ2-1; TRBD1 matches 8 bases. J gave up 4 bases and V 6 bases, and 8 bases lay outside the gene matches. Germline V gene data show CDR1 as WSHSY and CDR2 as SAAADI. This CDR3 contains 15 residues.

V usage is TRBV19 and J usage is TRBJ1-2; 8 bases agree with TRBD1. Germline trimming cut 4 bases from V and 6 bases from J; bases unmatched to any gene: 7. This CDR3 is 14 amino acids long. Germline V gene lookup returns CDR1 LNHDA and CDR2 SQIVND (reference sequence). CDR3 bases: TGTGCCAGTAGTAGCTTACAGGGGGAAAATGGCTACACCTTC. Its translation: CASSSLQGENGYTF.

The chain carries TRBV4-1 and TRBJ2-3, with D possibly being TRBD2 (6 bases). Germline CDR1 reads MGHRA; CDR2 reads YSYEKL. Trimming pared 1 base from V and 7 bases from J, leaving 15 bases between. This CDR3 contains 15 residues. The CDR3 sequence: CASSQGIMGGNTQYF. The CDR3 DNA is TGCGCCAGCAGCCAAGGAATTATGGGGGGAAATACGCAGTATTTT.

V usage is TRBV28 and J usage is TRBJ1-1; the D is unclear. Per the germline V gene, CDR1 is MDHEN and CDR2 is SYDVKM. V was trimmed by 4 bases and J by 1 base, leaving 7 bases between them. CDR3 length: 13 amino acids. The CDR3 reads CASSSHRNTEAFF. The DNA for the CDR3 is TGTGCCAGCAGTTCGCACAGGAACACTGAAGCTTTCTTT.